The 2 T cell receptor beta chains presented below share a single source sample, sequenced in a study of spatial heterogeneity in lung cancer. One entry per CDR3 protein, called by TCRdb with MiXCR from the 5' RACE reads. The sample lists 8,500 to 14,000 distinct CDR3 sequences; roughly 4% were seen once. As to time point: sample taken at primary tumor resection. Unsorted whole RNA from tumor, nontumor lung or frozen PBMC underwent sequencing. The input for sequencing was normal lung tissue next to the tumor, taken at surgery. All receptors derive from a male donor with early-stage non-small cell lung cancer.

By frequency in the sample, this clonotype is medium-sized. Since the library was made to target alpha chains, this beta chain is a stray read and its abundance is not meaningful. This chain's CDR3 is CSVVGGPRGNTEAFF. In nucleotides, the CDR3 is TGCAGCGTAGTCGGGGGGCCGCGCGGGAACACTGAAGCTTTCTTT. The genes are TRBV29-1 and TRBJ1-1; weak D call: TRBD1 (6 bases). The CDR3 extends over 15 amino acids. Trimming took off 6 bases at V and 1 base at J, with 18 bases between the two ends. CDR1 SQVTM and CDR2 ANQGSEA come from the germline V gene.

The table lists this clonotype with many counts. This beta chain is off target for a library built for alpha chains, so its abundance means little. The chain couples TRBV5-1 to TRBJ2-4, with D possibly matching TRBD1 (7 bases). V was shortened by 2 bases and J by 4 bases, with 13 bases between the two germline ends. Germline V gene data show CDR1 as SGHRS and CDR2 as YFSETQ. CDR3 length: 15 residues. The CDR3 sequence is CASSLKEGAKNIQYF. The CDR3 DNA follows: TGCGCCAGCAGCTTAAAGGAGGGGGCGAAAAACATTCAGTACTTC.